The source of this TCR beta chain is a study of cytomegalovirus exposure and HLA in healthy donors. The length of the CDR3 is 13 residues. The V and J ends lost 0 bases and 8 bases respectively, with 9 bases between them. Germline V lookup: CDR1 SGDLS, CDR2 YYNGEE. General study findings and limits: The authors confirmed in vitro that three CMV-associated chains were specific for CMV antigens. Beyond CMV serostatus, there was no information to go on about immune exposure. Association of a missense DCLRE1C variant with TCR beta V- and J-gene trimming was reported in a later analysis. After further analysis at a later stage, 16,951 TCR beta sequences were associated with HLA alleles at 0.05 false discovery rate.

PCR was performed using 60 Vbeta and 13 Jbeta primers. Libraries were prepared by immunoSEQ multiplex PCR; TCRdb keeps only in-frame clonotypes and omits some of them. The sample carries about 150,000 clones, around 74% recorded once. As regards this clone: Its antigen remains unknown.

The chain joins TRBV9 to TRBJ2-1; D is possibly TRBD2 (6 bases). The sample consisted of PBMCs. This TCR was sampled from a man aged 18 to 29 in good health and CMV-seronegative. CDR3: CASSVAGSDEQFF. CDR3 coding DNA: TGTGCCAGCAGCGTAGCCGGGAGTGATGAGCAGTTCTTC.